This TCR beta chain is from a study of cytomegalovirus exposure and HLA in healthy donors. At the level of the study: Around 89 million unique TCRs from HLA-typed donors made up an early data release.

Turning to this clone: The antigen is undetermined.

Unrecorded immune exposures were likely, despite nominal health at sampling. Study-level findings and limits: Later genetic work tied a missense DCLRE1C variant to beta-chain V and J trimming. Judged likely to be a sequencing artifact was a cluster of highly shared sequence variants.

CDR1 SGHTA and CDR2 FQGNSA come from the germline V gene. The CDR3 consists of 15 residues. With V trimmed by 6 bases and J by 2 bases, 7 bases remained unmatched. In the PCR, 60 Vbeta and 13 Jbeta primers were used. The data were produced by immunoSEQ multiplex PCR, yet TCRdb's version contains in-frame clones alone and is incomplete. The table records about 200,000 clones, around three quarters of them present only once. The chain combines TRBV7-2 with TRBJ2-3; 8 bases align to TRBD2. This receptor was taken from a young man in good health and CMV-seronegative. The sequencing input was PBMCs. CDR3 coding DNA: TGTGCCAGCAGTTCTGTAGCGGGACCCACAGATACGCAGTATTTT. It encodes CASSSVAGPTDTQYF.